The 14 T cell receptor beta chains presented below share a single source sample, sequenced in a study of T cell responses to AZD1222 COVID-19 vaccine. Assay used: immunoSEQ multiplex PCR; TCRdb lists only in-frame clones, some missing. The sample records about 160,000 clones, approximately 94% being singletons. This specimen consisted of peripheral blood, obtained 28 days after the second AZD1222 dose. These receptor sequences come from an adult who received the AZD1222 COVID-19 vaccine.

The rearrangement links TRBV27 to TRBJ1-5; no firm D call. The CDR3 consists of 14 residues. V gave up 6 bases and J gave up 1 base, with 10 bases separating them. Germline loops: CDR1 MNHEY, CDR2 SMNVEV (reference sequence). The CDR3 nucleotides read TGTGCCAGCAGGAGGGTTGGGAGCAATCAGCCCCAGCATTTT. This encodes CASRRVGSNQPQHF.

The CDR3 loop reads CASSPRGEDNEQFF. CDR3 nucleotides: TGTGCCAGCAGTCCCCGGGGGGAAGACAATGAGCAGTTCTTC. This sequence joins TRBV27 and TRBJ2-1, with TRBD2 matching 7 bases. The junction had 6 bases not matched to a gene; V was cut back by 5 bases and J by 5 bases. Germline loops: CDR1 MNHEY, CDR2 SMNVEV (reference sequence). This CDR3 is built from 14 residues.

CDR3 sequence reads: CASSLRDTNYGYTF. The CDR3 DNA is TGCGCCAGCAGCTTAAGGGACACTAACTATGGCTACACCTTC. The rearrangement joins TRBV5-1 to TRBJ1-2, with D possibly being TRBD1 (6 bases). CDR1 is SGHRS and CDR2 is YFSETQ in the germline V gene. CDR3 length: 14 residues. Trimming shortened V by 2 bases and J by 0 bases, and 8 bases separated the two germline ends.

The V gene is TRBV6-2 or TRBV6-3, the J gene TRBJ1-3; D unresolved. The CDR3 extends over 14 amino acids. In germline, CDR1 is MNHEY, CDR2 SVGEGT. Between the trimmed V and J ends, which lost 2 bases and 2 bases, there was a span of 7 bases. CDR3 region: CASSYPGTGNTIYF. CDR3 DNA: TGTGCCAGCAGTTACCCGGGGACTGGAAACACCATATATTTT.

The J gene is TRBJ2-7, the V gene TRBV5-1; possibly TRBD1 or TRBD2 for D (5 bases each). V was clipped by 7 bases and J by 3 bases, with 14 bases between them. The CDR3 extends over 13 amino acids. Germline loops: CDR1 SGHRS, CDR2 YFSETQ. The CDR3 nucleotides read TGCGCCAGCTCAGGGACCGGTAGCTACGAGCAGTACTTC. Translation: CASSGTGSYEQYF.

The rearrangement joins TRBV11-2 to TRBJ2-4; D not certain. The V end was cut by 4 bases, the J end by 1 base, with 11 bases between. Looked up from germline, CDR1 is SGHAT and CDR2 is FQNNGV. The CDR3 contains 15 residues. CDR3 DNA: TGTGCCAGCAGCTCCTTGGTTTGGGCCAAAAACATTCAGTACTTC. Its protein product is CASSSLVWAKNIQYF.

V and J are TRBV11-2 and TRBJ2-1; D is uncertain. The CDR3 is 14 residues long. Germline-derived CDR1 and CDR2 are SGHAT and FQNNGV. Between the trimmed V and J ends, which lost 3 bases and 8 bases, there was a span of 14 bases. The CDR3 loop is CASSFLVIGDEQFF. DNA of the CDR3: TGTGCCAGCAGCTTCCTCGTCATTGGCGATGAGCAGTTCTTC.

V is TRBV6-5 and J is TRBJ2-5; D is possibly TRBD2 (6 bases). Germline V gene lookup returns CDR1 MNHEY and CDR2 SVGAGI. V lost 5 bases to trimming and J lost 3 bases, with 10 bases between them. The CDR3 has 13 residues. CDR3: CASSSGPEETQYF. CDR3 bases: TGTGCCAGCAGTAGCGGGCCCGAAGAGACCCAGTACTTC.

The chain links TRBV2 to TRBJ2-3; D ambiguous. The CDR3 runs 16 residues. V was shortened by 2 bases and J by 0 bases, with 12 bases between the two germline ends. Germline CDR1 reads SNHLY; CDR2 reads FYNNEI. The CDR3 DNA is TGTGCCAGCAGTGAAATGCGGTTAGCTAGCACAGATACGCAGTATTTT. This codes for CASSEMRLASTDTQYF.

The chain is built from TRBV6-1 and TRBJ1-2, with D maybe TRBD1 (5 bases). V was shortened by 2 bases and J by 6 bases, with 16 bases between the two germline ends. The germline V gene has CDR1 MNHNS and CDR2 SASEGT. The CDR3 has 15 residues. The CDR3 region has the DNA TGTGCCAGCAGTGAACTGAGTTGGGGGGTTGATGGCTACACCTTC. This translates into CASSELSWGVDGYTF.

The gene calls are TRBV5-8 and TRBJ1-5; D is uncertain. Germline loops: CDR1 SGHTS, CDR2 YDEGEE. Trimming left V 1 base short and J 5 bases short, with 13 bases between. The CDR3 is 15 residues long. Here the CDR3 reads CASSLPDMIDQPQHF. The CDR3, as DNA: TGTGCCAGCAGCTTGCCAGACATGATAGATCAGCCCCAGCATTTT.

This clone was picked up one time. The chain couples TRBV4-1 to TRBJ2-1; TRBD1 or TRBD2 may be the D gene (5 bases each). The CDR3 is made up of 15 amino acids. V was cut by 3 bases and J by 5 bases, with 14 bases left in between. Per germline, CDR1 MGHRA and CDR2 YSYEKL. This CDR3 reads CASSHTGTRDNEQFF. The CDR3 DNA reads TGCGCCAGCAGCCACACCGGGACGAGAGACAATGAGCAGTTCTTC.

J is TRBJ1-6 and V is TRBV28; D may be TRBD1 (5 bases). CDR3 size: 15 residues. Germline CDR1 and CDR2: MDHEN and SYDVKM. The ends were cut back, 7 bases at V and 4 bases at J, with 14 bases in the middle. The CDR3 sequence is CASIPPGRYNSPLHF. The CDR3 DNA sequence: TGTGCCAGCATTCCCCCGGGACGGTATAATTCACCCCTCCACTTT.

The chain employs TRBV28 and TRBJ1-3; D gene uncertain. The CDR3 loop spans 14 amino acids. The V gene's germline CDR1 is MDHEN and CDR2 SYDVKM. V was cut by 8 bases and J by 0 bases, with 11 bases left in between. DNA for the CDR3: TGTGCCAGCTATACAACGAACTCTGGAAACACCATATATTTT. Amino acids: CASYTTNSGNTIYF.